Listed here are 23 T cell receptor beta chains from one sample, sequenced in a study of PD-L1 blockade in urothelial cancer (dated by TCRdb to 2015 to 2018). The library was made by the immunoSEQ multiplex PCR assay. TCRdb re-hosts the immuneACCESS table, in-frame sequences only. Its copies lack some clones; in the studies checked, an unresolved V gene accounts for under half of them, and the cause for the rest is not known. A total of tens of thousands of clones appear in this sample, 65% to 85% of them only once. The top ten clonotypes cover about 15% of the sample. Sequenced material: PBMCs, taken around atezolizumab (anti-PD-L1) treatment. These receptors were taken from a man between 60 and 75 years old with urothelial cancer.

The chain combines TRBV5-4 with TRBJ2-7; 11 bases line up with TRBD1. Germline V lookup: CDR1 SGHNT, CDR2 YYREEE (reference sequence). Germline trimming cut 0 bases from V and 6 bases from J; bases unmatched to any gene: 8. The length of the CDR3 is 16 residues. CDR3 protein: CASSLVAGQGAGEQYF. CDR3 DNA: TGTGCCAGCAGCTTGGTTGCAGGACAGGGGGCAGGCGAGCAGTACTTC. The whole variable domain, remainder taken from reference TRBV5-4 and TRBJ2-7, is ETGVTQSPTHLIKTRGQQVTLRCSSQSGHNTVSWYQQALGQGPQFIFQYYREEENGRGNFPPRFSGLQFPNYSSELNVNALELDDSALYLCASSLVAGQGAGEQYFGPGTRLTVT.

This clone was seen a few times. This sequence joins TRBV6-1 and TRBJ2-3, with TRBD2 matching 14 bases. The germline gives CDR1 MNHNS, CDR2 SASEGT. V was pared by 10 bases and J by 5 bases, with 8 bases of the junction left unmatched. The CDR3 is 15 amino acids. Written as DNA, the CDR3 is TGTGCCAATTCATACGGGACTAGCGGGGGAGATACGCAGTATTTT. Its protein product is CANSYGTSGGDTQYF.

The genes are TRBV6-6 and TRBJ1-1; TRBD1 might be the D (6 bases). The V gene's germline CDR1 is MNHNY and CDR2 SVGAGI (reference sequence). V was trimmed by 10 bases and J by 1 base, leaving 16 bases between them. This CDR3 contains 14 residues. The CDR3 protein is CANRGEGQNTEAFF. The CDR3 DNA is TGTGCCAATAGGGGGGAGGGTCAGAACACTGAAGCTTTCTTT.

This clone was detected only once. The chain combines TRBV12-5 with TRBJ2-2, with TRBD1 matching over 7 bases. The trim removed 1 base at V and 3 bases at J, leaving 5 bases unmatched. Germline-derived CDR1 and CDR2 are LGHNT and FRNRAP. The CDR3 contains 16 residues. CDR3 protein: CASGLARQGYTGELFF. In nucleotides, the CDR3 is TGTGCTAGTGGTTTGGCCCGACAGGGTTACACCGGGGAGCTGTTTTTT.

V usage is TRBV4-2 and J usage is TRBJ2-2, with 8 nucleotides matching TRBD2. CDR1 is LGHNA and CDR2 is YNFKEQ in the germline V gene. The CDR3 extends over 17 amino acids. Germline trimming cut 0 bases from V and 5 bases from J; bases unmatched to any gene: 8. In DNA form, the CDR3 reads TGTGCCAGCAGCCAAGAAGAGGCACGGGGGGGTACCGGGGAGCTGTTTTTT. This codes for CASSQEEARGGTGELFF.

In DNA form, the CDR3 reads TGTGCCAGCAGTCGACAGGGGGCTGGTGGCTACACCTTC. This encodes CASSRQGAGGYTF. This chain connects TRBV27 to TRBJ1-2; 10 nucleotides align to TRBD1. V lost 5 bases, J lost 7 bases, and 4 bases stayed unmatched. The germline gives CDR1 MNHEY, CDR2 SMNVEV (reference sequence). The CDR3 extends over 13 amino acids.

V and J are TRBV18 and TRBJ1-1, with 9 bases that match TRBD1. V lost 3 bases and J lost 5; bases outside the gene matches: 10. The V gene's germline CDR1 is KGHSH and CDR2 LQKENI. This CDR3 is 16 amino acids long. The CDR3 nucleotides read TGTGCCAGCTCACCCTGGACAGGGGCGCGATATACTGAAGCTTTCTTT. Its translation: CASSPWTGARYTEAFF. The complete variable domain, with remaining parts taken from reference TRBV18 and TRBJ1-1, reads NAGVMQNPRHLVRRRGQEARLRCSPMKGHSHVYWYRQLPEEGLKFMVYLQKENIIDESGMPKERFSAEFPKEGPSILRIQQVVRGDSAAYFCASSPWTGARYTEAFFGQGTRLTVV.

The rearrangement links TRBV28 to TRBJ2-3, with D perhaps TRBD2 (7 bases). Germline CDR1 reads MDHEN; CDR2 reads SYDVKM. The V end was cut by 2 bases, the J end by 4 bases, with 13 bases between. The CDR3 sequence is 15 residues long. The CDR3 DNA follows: TGTGCCAGCAGTTTAGGGGGGGCGGGGGCAGATACGCAGTATTTT. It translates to CASSLGGAGADTQYF.

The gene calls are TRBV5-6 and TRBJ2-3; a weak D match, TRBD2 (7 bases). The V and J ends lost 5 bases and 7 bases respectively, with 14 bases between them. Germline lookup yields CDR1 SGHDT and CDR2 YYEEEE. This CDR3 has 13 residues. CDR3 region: CASSPGRGYTQYF. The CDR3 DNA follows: TGTGCCAGCAGTCCGGGGAGGGGGTATACGCAGTATTTT.

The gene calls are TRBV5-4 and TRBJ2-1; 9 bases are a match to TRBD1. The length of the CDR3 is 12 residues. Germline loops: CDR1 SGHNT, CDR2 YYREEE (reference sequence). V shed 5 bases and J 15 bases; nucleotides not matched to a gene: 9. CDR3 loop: CASSPRDRAPFF. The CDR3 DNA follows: TGTGCCAGCAGTCCTCGGGACAGGGCTCCGTTCTTC.

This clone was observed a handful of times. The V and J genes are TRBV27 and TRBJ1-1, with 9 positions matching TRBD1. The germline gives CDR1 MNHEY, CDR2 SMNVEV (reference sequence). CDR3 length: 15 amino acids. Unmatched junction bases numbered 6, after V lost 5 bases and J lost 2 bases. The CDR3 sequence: CASSPGTGSNTEAFF. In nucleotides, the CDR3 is TGTGCCAGCAGTCCCGGGACAGGGTCAAACACTGAAGCTTTCTTT.

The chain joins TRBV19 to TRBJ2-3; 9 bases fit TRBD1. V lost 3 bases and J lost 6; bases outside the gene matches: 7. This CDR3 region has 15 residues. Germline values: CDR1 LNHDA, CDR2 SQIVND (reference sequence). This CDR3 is CASSIRQGVSDTQYF. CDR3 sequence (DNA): TGTGCCAGTAGTATCCGACAGGGGGTATCGGATACGCAGTATTTT.

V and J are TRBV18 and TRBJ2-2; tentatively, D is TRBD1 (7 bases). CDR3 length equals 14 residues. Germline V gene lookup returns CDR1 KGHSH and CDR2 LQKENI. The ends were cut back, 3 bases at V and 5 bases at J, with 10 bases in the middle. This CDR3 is CASSPTGRTGELFF. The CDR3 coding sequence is TGTGCCAGCTCACCGACAGGGAGGACCGGGGAGCTGTTTTTT.

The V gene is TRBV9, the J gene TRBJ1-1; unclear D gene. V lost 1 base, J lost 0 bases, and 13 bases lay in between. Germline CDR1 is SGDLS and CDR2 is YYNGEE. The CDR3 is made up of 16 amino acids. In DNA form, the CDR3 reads TGTGCCAGCAGCGTATTGGAGGGCTCTATGAACACTGAAGCTTTCTTT. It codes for CASSVLEGSMNTEAFF.

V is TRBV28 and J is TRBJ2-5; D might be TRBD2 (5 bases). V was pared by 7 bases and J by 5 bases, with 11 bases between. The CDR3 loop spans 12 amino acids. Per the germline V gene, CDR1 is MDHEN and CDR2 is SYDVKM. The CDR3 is CASTTRGETQYF. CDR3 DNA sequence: TGTGCCAGCACCACCCGCGGGGAGACCCAGTACTTC.

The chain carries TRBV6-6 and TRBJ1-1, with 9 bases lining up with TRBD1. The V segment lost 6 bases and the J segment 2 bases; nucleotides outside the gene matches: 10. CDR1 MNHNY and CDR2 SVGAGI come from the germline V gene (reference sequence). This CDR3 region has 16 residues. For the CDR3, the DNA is TGTGCCAGCAGCCGCACAGGGGGCACCGATAACACTGAAGCTTTCTTT. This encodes CASSRTGGTDNTEAFF.

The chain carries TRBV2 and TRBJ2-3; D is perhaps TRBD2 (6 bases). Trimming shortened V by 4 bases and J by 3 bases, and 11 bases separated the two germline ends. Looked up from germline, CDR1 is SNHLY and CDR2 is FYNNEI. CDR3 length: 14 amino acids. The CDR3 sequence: CASSVGGPTDTQYF. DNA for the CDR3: TGTGCCAGCAGTGTGGGGGGACCGACAGATACGCAGTATTTT.

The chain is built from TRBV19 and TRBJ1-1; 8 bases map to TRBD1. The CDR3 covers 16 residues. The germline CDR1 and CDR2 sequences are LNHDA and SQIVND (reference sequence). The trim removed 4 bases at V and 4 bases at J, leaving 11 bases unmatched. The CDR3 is CASSRGPGQGGTEAFF. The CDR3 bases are TGTGCCAGTAGTAGAGGCCCCGGACAGGGCGGCACTGAAGCTTTCTTT.

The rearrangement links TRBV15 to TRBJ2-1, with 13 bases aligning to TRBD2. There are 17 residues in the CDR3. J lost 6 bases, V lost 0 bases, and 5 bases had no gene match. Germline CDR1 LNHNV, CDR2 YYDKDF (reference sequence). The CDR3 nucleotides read TGTGCCACCAGCAGAGAGGGCGGACTAGCGGGAGCCAATGAGCAGTTCTTC. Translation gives CATSREGGLAGANEQFF.

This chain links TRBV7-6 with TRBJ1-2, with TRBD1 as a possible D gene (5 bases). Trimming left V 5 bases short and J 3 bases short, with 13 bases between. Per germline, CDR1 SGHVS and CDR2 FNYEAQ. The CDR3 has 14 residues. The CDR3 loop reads CASSPGGVDYGYTF. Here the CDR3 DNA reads TGTGCCAGCAGCCCTGGGGGGGTGGACTATGGCTACACCTTC.

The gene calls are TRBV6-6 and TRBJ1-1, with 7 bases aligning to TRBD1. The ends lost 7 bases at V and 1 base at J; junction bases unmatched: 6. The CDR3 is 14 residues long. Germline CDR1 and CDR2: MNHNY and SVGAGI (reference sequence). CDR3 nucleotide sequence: TGTGCCAGCATGAAAGGACAGGCGAACACTGAAGCTTTCTTT. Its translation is CASMKGQANTEAFF.

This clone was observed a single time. The CDR3, as DNA: TGCGCCAGCAGCCCAGCCCTCCGAGTGGCGGAAGAGCAGTACTTC. Translating gives CASSPALRVAEEQYF. This chain uses TRBV5-1 with TRBJ2-7; D uncertain. V lost 4 bases to trimming and J lost 7 bases, with 21 bases between them. This CDR3 comprises 15 residues. Looked up from germline, CDR1 is SGHRS and CDR2 is YFSETQ.

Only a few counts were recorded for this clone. In DNA, the CDR3 is TGTGCCAGCAGCTCAAACAGGGGCTACAATGAGCAGTTCTTC. Protein: CASSSNRGYNEQFF. This rearrangement joins TRBV11-2 to TRBJ2-1; 7 nucleotides match TRBD1. Per germline, CDR1 SGHAT and CDR2 FQNNGV. The length of the CDR3 is 14 residues. J gave up 3 bases and V 4 bases, and 3 bases lay outside the gene matches. Based on the CDR3 plus reference TRBV11-2 and TRBJ2-1, the full variable domain is EAGVAQSPRYKIIEKRQSVAFWCNPISGHATLYWYQQILGQGPKLLIQFQNNGVVDDSQLPKDRFSAERLKGVDSTLKIQPAKLEDSAVYLCASSSNRGYNEQFFGPGTRLTVL.